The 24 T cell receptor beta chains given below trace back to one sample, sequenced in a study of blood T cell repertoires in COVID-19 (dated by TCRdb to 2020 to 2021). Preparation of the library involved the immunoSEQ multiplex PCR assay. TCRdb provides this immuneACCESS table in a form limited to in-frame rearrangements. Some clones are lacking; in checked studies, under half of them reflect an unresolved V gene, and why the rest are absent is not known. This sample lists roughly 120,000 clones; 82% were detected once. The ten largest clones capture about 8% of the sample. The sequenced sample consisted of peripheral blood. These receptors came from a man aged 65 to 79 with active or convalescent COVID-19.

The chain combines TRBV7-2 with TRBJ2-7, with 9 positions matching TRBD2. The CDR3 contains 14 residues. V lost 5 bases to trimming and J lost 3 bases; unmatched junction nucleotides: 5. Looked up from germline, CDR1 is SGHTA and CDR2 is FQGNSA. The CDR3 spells CASSSSGSIYEQYF. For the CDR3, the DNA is TGTGCCAGCAGCAGTAGCGGGAGCATCTACGAGCAGTACTTC.

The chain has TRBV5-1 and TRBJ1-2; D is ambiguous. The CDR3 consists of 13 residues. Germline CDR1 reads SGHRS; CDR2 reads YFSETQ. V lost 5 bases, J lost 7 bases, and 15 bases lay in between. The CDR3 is CASSLMQTGGYTF. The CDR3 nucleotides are TGCGCCAGCAGTTTGATGCAGACTGGTGGCTACACCTTC.

This chain's CDR3 is CASMDRDTYNSPLHF. The DNA for the CDR3 is TGTGCCAGCATGGACAGGGACACCTATAATTCACCCCTCCACTTT. The V gene is TRBV28, the J gene TRBJ1-6, with 8 bases lining up with TRBD1. The length of the CDR3 is 15 residues. Germline values: CDR1 MDHEN, CDR2 SYDVKM. V lost 7 bases and J lost 2; bases outside the gene matches: 4.

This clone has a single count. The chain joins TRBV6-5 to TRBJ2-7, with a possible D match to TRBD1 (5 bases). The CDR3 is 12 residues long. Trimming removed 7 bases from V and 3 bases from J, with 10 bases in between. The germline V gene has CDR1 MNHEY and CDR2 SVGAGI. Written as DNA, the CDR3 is TGTGCCAGCACAGGGTCGAACTACGAGCAGTACTTC. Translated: CASTGSNYEQYF.

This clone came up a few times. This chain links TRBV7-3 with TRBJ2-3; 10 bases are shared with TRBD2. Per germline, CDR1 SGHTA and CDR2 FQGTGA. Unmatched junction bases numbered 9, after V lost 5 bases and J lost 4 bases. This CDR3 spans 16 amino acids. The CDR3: CASSQLTSGSADTQYF. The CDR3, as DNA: TGTGCCAGCAGCCAACTGACTAGCGGGTCGGCAGATACGCAGTATTTT.

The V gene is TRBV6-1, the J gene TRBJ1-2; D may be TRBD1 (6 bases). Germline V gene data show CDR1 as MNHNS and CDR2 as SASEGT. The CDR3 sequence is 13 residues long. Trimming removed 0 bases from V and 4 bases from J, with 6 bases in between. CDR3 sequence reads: CASSEAGGYGYTF. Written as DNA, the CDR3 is TGTGCCAGCAGTGAAGCAGGGGGCTATGGCTACACCTTC.

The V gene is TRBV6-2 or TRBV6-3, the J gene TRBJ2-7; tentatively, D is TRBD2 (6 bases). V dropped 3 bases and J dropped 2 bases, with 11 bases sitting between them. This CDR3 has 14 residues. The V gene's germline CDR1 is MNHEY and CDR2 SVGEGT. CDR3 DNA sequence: TGTGCCAGCAGTTATGCGGGGAATCCCTACGAGCAGTACTTC. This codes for CASSYAGNPYEQYF.

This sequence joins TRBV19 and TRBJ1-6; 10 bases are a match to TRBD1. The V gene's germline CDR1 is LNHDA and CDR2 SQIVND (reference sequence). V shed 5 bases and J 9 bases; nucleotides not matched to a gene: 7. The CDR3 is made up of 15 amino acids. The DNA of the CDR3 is TGTGCCAGTAGTGACAGGGGGCATCTTTCTTCACCCCTCCACTTT. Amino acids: CASSDRGHLSSPLHF.

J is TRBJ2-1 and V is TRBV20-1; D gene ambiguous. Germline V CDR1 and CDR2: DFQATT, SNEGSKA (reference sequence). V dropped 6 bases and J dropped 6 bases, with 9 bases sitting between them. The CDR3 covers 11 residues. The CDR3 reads CSAASGNEQFF. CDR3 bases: TGCAGTGCCGCATCAGGCAATGAGCAGTTCTTC.

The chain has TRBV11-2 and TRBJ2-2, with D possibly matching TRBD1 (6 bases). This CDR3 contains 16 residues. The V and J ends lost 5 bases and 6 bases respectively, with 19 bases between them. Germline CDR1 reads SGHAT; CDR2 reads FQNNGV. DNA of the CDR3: TGTGCCAGCAGCCACAGGGCGACAGTCCCTCCCGGGGAGCTGTTTTTT. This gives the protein CASSHRATVPPGELFF. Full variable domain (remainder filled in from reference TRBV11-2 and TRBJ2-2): EAGVAQSPRYKIIEKRQSVAFWCNPISGHATLYWYQQILGQGPKLLIQFQNNGVVDDSQLPKDRFSAERLKGVDSTLKIQPAKLEDSAVYLCASSHRATVPPGELFFGEGSRLTVL.

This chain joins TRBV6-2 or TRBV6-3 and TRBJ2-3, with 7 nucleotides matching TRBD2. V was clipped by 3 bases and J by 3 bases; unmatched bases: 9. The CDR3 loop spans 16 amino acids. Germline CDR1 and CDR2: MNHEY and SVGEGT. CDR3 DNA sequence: TGTGCCAGCAGTTATGGAACTAGCGCATCTACAGATACGCAGTATTTT. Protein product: CASSYGTSASTDTQYF.

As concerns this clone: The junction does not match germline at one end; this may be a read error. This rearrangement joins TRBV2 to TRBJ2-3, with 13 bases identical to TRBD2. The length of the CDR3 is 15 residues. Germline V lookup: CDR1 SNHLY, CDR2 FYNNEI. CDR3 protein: CASREGLAGVDTQYF. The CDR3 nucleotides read TGTGCCAGCAGGGAAGGACTAGCGGGGGTAGATACGCAGTATTTT.

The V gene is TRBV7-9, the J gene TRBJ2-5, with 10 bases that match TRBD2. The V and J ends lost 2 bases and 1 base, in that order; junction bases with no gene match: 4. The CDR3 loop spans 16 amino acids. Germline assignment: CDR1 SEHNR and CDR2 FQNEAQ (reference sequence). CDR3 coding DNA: TGTGCCAGCAGCTTATGGGCTAGCGGGAGCCAAGAGACCCAGTACTTC. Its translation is CASSLWASGSQETQYF.

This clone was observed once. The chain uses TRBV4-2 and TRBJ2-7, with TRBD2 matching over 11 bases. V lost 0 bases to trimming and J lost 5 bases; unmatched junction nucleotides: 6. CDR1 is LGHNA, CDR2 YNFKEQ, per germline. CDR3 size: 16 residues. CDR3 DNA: TGTGCCAGCAGCCAAGATGGTAGCGGGGGGGCCGACGAGCAGTACTTC. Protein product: CASSQDGSGGADEQYF.

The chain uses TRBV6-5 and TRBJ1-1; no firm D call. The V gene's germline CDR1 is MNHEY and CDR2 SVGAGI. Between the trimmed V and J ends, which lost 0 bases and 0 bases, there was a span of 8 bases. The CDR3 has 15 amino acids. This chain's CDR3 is CASSYSREVNTEAFF. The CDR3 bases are TGTGCCAGCAGTTACTCGAGAGAGGTGAACACTGAAGCTTTCTTT.

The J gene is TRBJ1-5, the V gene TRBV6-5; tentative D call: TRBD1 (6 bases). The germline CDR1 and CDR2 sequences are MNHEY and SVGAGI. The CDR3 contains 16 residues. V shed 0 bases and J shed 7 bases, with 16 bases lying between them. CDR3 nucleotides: TGTGCCAGCAGTTACTCGAAGGGCGGGGGCCCCCAGCCCCAGCATTTT. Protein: CASSYSKGGGPQPQHF.

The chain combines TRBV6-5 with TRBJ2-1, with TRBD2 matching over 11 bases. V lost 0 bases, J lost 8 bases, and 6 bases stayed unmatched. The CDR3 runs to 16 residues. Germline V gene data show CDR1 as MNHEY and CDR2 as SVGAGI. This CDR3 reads CASSYSLAGGWDEQFF. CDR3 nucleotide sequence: TGTGCCAGCAGTTACTCGCTAGCGGGAGGATGGGATGAGCAGTTCTTC.

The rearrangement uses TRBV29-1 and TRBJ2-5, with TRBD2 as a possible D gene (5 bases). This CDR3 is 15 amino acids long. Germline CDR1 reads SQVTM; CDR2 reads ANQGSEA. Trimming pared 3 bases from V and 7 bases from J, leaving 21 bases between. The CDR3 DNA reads TGCAGCGTTGATCAAGGGCACCTCGGGGTAGGGACCCAGTACTTC. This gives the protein CSVDQGHLGVGTQYF.

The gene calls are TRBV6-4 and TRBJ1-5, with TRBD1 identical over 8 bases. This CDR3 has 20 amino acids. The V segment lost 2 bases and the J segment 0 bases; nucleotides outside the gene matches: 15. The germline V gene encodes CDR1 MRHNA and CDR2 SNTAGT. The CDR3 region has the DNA TGTGCCAGCAGTGACGGGACAGGACTGTTTATTTTGGTTAGCAATCAGCCCCAGCATTTT. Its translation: CASSDGTGLFILVSNQPQHF.

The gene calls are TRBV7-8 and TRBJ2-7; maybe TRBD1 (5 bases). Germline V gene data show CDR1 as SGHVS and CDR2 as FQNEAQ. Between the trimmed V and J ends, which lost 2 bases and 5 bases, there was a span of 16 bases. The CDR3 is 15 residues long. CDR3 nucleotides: TGTGCCAGCAGCTTAAGTGCAGGGATTCCCAACGAGCAGTACTTC. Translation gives CASSLSAGIPNEQYF.

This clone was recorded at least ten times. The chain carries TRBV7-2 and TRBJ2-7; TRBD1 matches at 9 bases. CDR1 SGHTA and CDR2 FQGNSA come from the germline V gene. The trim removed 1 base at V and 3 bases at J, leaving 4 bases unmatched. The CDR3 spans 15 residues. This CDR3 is CASSLGGTGYYEQYF. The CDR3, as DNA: TGTGCCAGCAGCTTAGGAGGGACAGGGTACTACGAGCAGTACTTC.

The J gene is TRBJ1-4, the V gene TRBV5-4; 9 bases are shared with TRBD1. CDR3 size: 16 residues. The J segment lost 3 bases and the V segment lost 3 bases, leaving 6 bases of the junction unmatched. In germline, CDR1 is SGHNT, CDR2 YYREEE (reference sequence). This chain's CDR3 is CASSSDRGTANEKLFF. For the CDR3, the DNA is TGTGCCAGCAGCTCCGACAGGGGGACGGCTAATGAAAAACTGTTTTTT.

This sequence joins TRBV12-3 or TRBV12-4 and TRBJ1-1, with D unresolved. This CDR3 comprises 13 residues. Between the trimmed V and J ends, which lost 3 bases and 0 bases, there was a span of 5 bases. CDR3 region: CASSFAVNTEAFF. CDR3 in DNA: TGTGCCAGCAGTTTCGCGGTGAACACTGAAGCTTTCTTT.

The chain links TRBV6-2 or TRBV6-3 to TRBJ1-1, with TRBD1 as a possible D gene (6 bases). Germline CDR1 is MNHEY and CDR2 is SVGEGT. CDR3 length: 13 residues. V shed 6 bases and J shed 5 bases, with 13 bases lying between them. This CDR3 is CASSRQVGTEAFF. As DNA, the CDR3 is TGTGCCAGCAGCAGACAGGTTGGGACTGAAGCTTTCTTT.